Presented here are 27 T cell receptor beta chains from one specimen sequenced in a study of early T cells in non-severe SARS-CoV-2 infection. Via MiXCR, TCRdb re-called the 5' RACE reads, giving one row per CDR3 protein. The data hold some 70,000 distinct CDR3 sequences, with around a tenth observed a single time. Sequencing was performed on whole blood. These TCRs come from an adult who was a healthcare worker with PCR-confirmed SARS-CoV-2 infection or an uninfected control (not recorded which).

This chain connects TRBV3-1 to TRBJ2-1, with D perhaps assigned TRBD1 or TRBD2 (6 bases each). Germline assignment: CDR1 LGHDT and CDR2 YNNKEL (reference sequence). V lost 4 bases to trimming and J lost 7 bases, with 20 bases between them. The CDR3 contains 16 residues. CDR3: CASSRPPFTGRNEQFF. CDR3 DNA sequence: TGTGCCAGCAGCCGGCCCCCGTTTACAGGGAGGAATGAGCAGTTCTTC.

The genes are TRBV7-8 and TRBJ1-1, with D perhaps matching TRBD1 (5 bases). Germline V gene lookup returns CDR1 SGHVS and CDR2 FQNEAQ. Trimming shortened V by 2 bases and J by 4 bases, and 17 bases separated the two germline ends. The CDR3 totals 16 residues. This chain's CDR3 is CASSLLREAWSTEAFF. The CDR3 DNA follows: TGTGCCAGCAGCTTACTCAGGGAGGCGTGGAGCACTGAAGCTTTCTTT.

Many counts were recorded for this clonotype. The chain combines TRBV29-1 with TRBJ2-5, with D perhaps matching TRBD1 (6 bases). With 2 bases removed from V and 2 bases from J, the gap between germline ends came to 12 bases. The CDR3 consists of 14 residues. In germline, CDR1 is SQVTM, CDR2 ANQGSEA. In nucleotides, the CDR3 is TGCAGCGTTGAATGGACAGCCCATCAAGAGACCCAGTACTTC. The encoded protein is CSVEWTAHQETQYF. The variable domain in full, completed from reference TRBV29-1 and TRBJ2-5, reads SAVISQKPSRDICQRGTSLTIQCQVDSQVTMMFWYRQQPGQSLTLIATANQGSEATYESGFVIDKFPISRPNLTFSTLTVSNMSPEDSSIYLCSVEWTAHQETQYFGPGTRLLVL.

This clonotype was counted only a few times. The DNA for the CDR3 is TGCAGCGTTGTAGTAGCGAACTCCTACAATGAGCAGTTCTTC. It translates to CSVVVANSYNEQFF. This rearrangement joins TRBV29-1 to TRBJ2-1; D may be TRBD2 (5 bases). The CDR3 has 14 amino acids. Trimming pared 4 bases from V and 0 bases from J, leaving 10 bases between. In germline, CDR1 is SQVTM, CDR2 ANQGSEA.

The rearrangement links TRBV7-3 to TRBJ2-7; 8 bases are shared with TRBD1. The trim removed 4 bases at V and 2 bases at J, leaving 7 bases unmatched. The germline gives CDR1 SGHTA, CDR2 FQGTGA. CDR3 size: 15 residues. In DNA, the CDR3 is TGTGCCAGCAGCTACCTGACAGGGGAACCCTACGAGCAGTACTTC. Amino acids: CASSYLTGEPYEQYF.

This clonotype was observed many times. This chain connects TRBV20-1 to TRBJ2-7; maybe TRBD1 (6 bases). V lost 5 bases to trimming and J lost 4 bases, with 12 bases between them. Germline loops: CDR1 DFQATT, CDR2 SNEGSKA (reference sequence). The CDR3 runs 12 residues. The DNA of the CDR3 is TGCAGTGCTCCTGGGGGCGGGTACGAGCAGTACTTC. Encoded protein: CSAPGGGYEQYF.

This clonotype was seen many times. The V and J genes are TRBV12-3 or TRBV12-4 and TRBJ2-2; D may be TRBD2 (5 bases). The V and J ends lost 4 bases and 4 bases respectively, with 13 bases between them. The CDR3 runs to 15 residues. CDR3 amino acids: CASSYGGRPTGELFF. The CDR3 region has the DNA TGTGCCAGCAGTTATGGAGGCAGGCCCACCGGGGAGCTGTTTTTT.

This chain uses TRBV29-1 with TRBJ2-5; D might be TRBD2 (6 bases). The CDR3 has 13 amino acids. The germline CDR1 and CDR2 sequences are SQVTM and ANQGSEA. V gave up 5 bases and J gave up 1 base, with 11 bases separating them. In DNA, the CDR3 is TGCAGCGTTCAGCGGGTGATCCAAGAGACCCAGTACTTC. As protein: CSVQRVIQETQYF.

This clonotype was seen a handful of times. The J gene is TRBJ1-5, the V gene TRBV5-5; D is perhaps TRBD1 (5 bases). Looked up from germline, CDR1 is SGHKS and CDR2 is YYEKEE (reference sequence). This CDR3 contains 14 residues. The V and J ends lost 1 base and 7 bases respectively, with 12 bases between them. DNA for the CDR3: TGTGCCAGCAGCTTGAATGGTTGGGGCCAGCCCCAGCATTTT. The encoded protein is CASSLNGWGQPQHF. Using reference TRBV5-5 and TRBJ1-5 for the parts outside the CDR3, the full variable domain is DAGVTQSPTHLIKTRGQQVTLRCSPISGHKSVSWYQQVLGQGPQFIFQYYEKEERGRGNFPDRFSARQFPNYSSELNVNALLLGDSALYLCASSLNGWGQPQHFGDGTRLSIL.

The CDR3 spells CASSQDSPGLAGKETQYF. In nucleotides, the CDR3 is TGTGCCAGCAGCCAAGATTCCCCGGGACTAGCCGGAAAAGAGACCCAGTACTTC. V and J are TRBV14 and TRBJ2-5; 9 positions match TRBD2. The CDR3 totals 18 residues. CDR1 is SGHDN and CDR2 is FVKESK in the germline V gene. Germline trimming cut 0 bases from V and 3 bases from J; bases unmatched to any gene: 11.

This clonotype came up a few times. This rearrangement joins TRBV7-2 to TRBJ1-6; D is unresolved. The germline V and J ends were trimmed by 0 bases and 9 bases, with 9 bases remaining between them. The CDR3 is made up of 14 amino acids. The V gene's germline CDR1 is SGHTA and CDR2 FQGNSA. CDR3 sequence (DNA): TGTGCCAGCAGCTTAGCGGCAATTGGTTCACCCCTCCACTTT. Residues: CASSLAAIGSPLHF.

This chain joins TRBV6-5 and TRBJ2-3; a weak D match, TRBD2 (5 bases). The CDR3 spans 16 residues. V lost 6 bases, J lost 2 bases, and 18 bases lay in between. Germline V gene sequence: CDR1 MNHEY, CDR2 SVGAGI. CDR3 sequence (DNA): TGTGCCAGCAGCCCCAGGCGGGTCAACCCCACAGATACGCAGTATTTT. Its translation is CASSPRRVNPTDTQYF.

This clonotype was seen at least ten times. The chain has TRBV4-2 and TRBJ2-7; 9 nucleotides line up with TRBD2. V trimming: 1 base; J trimming: 3 bases; junction bases outside the gene matches: 7. CDR1 is LGHNA and CDR2 is YNFKEQ in the germline V gene. This CDR3 spans 16 amino acids. DNA of the CDR3: TGTGCCAGCAGCCAAGCTCTTCGGACTAGCGACTACGAGCAGTACTTC. It translates to CASSQALRTSDYEQYF.

This chain joins TRBV14 and TRBJ2-7; D might be TRBD1 (6 bases). Trimming cost V 4 bases and J 3 bases, with 19 bases left between them. The germline V gene has CDR1 SGHDN and CDR2 FVKESK. The CDR3 runs 16 residues. The CDR3 sequence is CASSPLRGGSFYEQYF. In nucleotides, the CDR3 is TGTGCCAGCAGCCCACTAAGAGGGGGTTCGTTCTACGAGCAGTACTTC.

This clonotype was counted many times. The chain couples TRBV10-1 to TRBJ2-3, with D possibly matching TRBD2 (7 bases). CDR3 length equals 15 residues. The germline gives CDR1 WNHNN, CDR2 SYGVQD (reference sequence). The V and J ends lost 2 bases and 2 bases respectively, with 11 bases between them. Written as DNA, the CDR3 is TGCGCCAGCAGTGAGACGGGGGGCGACACAGATACGCAGTATTTT. Translating gives CASSETGGDTDTQYF.

In this sample, this clonotype turned up many times. The CDR3 is CASSLWRRRGGEKLFF. The CDR3 DNA sequence: TGTGCCAGCAGTTTATGGAGACGGAGAGGGGGAGAAAAACTGTTTTTT. The rearrangement uses TRBV28 and TRBJ1-4; D possibly corresponds to TRBD1 (6 bases). The CDR3 has 16 amino acids. The germline V gene has CDR1 MDHEN and CDR2 SYDVKM. With 0 bases removed from V and 8 bases from J, the gap between germline ends came to 16 bases.

This clonotype has at least ten counts. This chain joins TRBV12-3 or TRBV12-4 and TRBJ1-2; D is unresolved. V lost 5 bases and J lost 5, with 9 bases in between. The length of the CDR3 is 12 residues. The DNA of the CDR3 is TGTGCCAGCAGTCAAACATCTTATGGCTACACCTTC. This codes for CASSQTSYGYTF.

This clonotype was counted many times. The chain combines TRBV7-9 with TRBJ2-7, with D perhaps TRBD2 (5 bases). Trimming took off 1 base at V and 0 bases at J, with 16 bases between the two ends. The germline V gene has CDR1 SEHNR and CDR2 FQNEAQ (reference sequence). This CDR3 is built from 17 residues. This CDR3 reads CASSLGVGADSSYEQYF. The CDR3 DNA is TGTGCCAGCAGCTTAGGGGTTGGAGCGGATAGCTCCTACGAGCAGTACTTC.

This clonotype showed up just a few times. The chain recombines TRBV20-1 with TRBJ2-7, with D possibly being TRBD2 (6 bases). CDR1 and CDR2 (germline): DFQATT, SNEGSKA (reference sequence). V lost 1 base and J lost 4, with 8 bases in between. CDR3 size: 12 residues. CDR3 coding DNA: TGCAGTGCTAGAGGGCGGGATTACGAGCAGTACTTC. This translates into CSARGRDYEQYF.

The rearrangement links TRBV7-2 to TRBJ1-1; D gene ambiguous. V was cut by 7 bases and J by 0 bases, with 15 bases left in between. The CDR3 is 15 amino acids. CDR1 and CDR2 from the germline V gene are SGHTA and FQGNSA. CDR3: CASMKGGIMNTEAFF. For the CDR3, the DNA is TGTGCCAGCATGAAGGGTGGGATAATGAACACTGAAGCTTTCTTT.

The chain combines TRBV7-6 with TRBJ2-1; 7 bases are shared with TRBD1. V was clipped by 5 bases and J by 5 bases; unmatched bases: 15. The V gene's germline CDR1 is SGHVS and CDR2 FNYEAQ. The CDR3 runs to 17 residues. CDR3 coding DNA: TGTGCCAGCAGCCCATTATCGGCGAGGGGGCCCCACAATGAGCAGTTCTTC. It yields the protein CASSPLSARGPHNEQFF.

The table lists this clonotype with a few counts. The chain is built from TRBV9 and TRBJ2-5; the match to TRBD2 covers 10 bases. After removal of 3 bases from V and 4 bases from J, the junction contained 6 bases not matched to a gene. The CDR3 extends over 15 amino acids. Germline CDR1 reads SGDLS; CDR2 reads YYNGEE. The CDR3 loop reads CASSALAGGRETQYF. CDR3 coding DNA: TGTGCCAGCAGCGCCTTAGCGGGAGGAAGAGAGACCCAGTACTTC.

The rearrangement links TRBV7-9 to TRBJ1-6; TRBD1 might be the D (5 bases). V dropped 3 bases and J dropped 10 bases, with 13 bases sitting between them. In germline, CDR1 is SEHNR, CDR2 FQNEAQ (reference sequence). The CDR3 spans 14 residues. The CDR3 loop is CASSFDSVDSPLHF. CDR3 coding DNA: TGTGCCAGCAGCTTCGACAGTGTTGACTCACCCCTCCACTTT.

This clonotype was detected many times. The chain couples TRBV7-2 to TRBJ2-3; D is uncertain. CDR1 and CDR2 from the germline V gene are SGHTA and FQGNSA. The CDR3 consists of 12 residues. V lost 2 bases, J lost 2 bases, and 2 bases lay in between. CDR3 residues: CASSLSTDTQYF. In DNA form, the CDR3 reads TGTGCCAGCAGCTTATCCACAGATACGCAGTATTTT.

The rearrangement links TRBV7-2 to TRBJ1-4, with 9 bases fitting TRBD1. V shed 3 bases and J 8 bases; nucleotides not matched to a gene: 4. The CDR3 runs 14 residues. Germline-derived CDR1 and CDR2 are SGHTA and FQGNSA. The CDR3 protein is CASSLTGGPEKLFF. The CDR3, as DNA: TGTGCCAGCAGCTTGACAGGGGGACCCGAAAAACTGTTTTTT.

This clonotype appeared a few times. The chain combines TRBV15 with TRBJ1-2; unclear D gene. This CDR3 is 15 amino acids long. The germline V and J ends were trimmed by 2 bases and 3 bases, with 13 bases remaining between them. The germline V gene encodes CDR1 LNHNV and CDR2 YYDKDF (reference sequence). The CDR3: CATSRLVGLDYGYTF. The CDR3, as DNA: TGTGCCACCAGCAGATTGGTAGGACTAGACTATGGCTACACCTTC.

This clonotype showed up just a few times. J is TRBJ2-1 and V is TRBV7-3; TRBD2 matches at 7 bases. Germline V CDR1 and CDR2: SGHTA, FQGTGA. Losses at the gene ends were 8 bases for V and 4 bases for J; bases not matched to a gene: 11. The CDR3 is made up of 15 amino acids. The CDR3: CASSGGGMVYNEQFF. CDR3 coding DNA: TGTGCCAGCTCGGGAGGCGGGATGGTTTACAATGAGCAGTTCTTC. Using reference TRBV7-3 and TRBJ2-1 for the parts outside the CDR3, the full variable domain is GAGVSQTPSNKVTEKGKYVELRCDPISGHTALYWYRQSLGQGPEFLIYFQGTGAADDSGLPNDRFFAVRPEGSVSTLKIQRTERGDSAVYLCASSGGGMVYNEQFFGPGTRLTVL.